This TCR beta chain is from a study of T cells in Graves' hyperthyroidism and ophthalmopathy. What was amplified from RNA transcripts were TCR beta CDR3 regions. A set of HTBI primers served as the primers for a first-round RT-PCR of the TCR CDR3. TCRdb re-called the multiplex PCR reads with MiXCR, one entry per CDR3 protein. The top ten hold roughly 10% of the sample, which has about 700,000 distinct CDR3 sequences, around 15% seen once. Those with hyperthyroidism were 18 to 65 years old, newly diagnosed, and ill for under 2 months. This clonotype appeared many times. Its specificity is unknown. Findings and limits, study-wide: Model predictions of ophthalmopathy came a median roughly 6.7 months before onset. From stable hyperthyroidism, ophthalmopathy was separated by a 13 V-J model.

The V segment lost 5 bases and the J segment 6 bases; nucleotides outside the gene matches: 9. The germline CDR1 and CDR2 sequences are SEHNR and FQNEAQ (reference sequence). The CDR3 has 14 residues. Specimen: blood. The TCR was taken from a woman between 18 and 29 years old with Graves' hyperthyroidism. The V and J genes are TRBV7-9 and TRBJ1-2, with 7 bases that match TRBD1. DNA of the CDR3: TGTGCCAGCAGCCTGGGGGGACAGATGGATGGCTACACCTTC. This codes for CASSLGGQMDGYTF.